These 21 T cell receptor beta chains share one sample of origin, sequenced in a study of CDR3 diversity in severe acne. Using its own MiXCR run on the PCR reads, TCRdb lists one record per CDR3 protein. The sample contains tens of thousands of distinct CDR3 sequences, 45% to 65% of which appear only once. The sample consisted of blood. The receptors were sampled from a male donor in good health, without acne.

This clonotype has only a few counts. The chain is built from TRBV4-2 and TRBJ1-5; perhaps TRBD1 as D (6 bases). This CDR3 region has 15 residues. The V gene's germline CDR1 is LGHNA and CDR2 YNFKEQ. V shed 4 bases and J shed 8 bases, with 18 bases lying between them. Here the CDR3 DNA reads TGTGCCAGCAGCCCAAGGACAGCTGGTAGCGAGCCCCAGCATTTT. Translating gives CASSPRTAGSEPQHF.

The chain joins TRBV29-1 to TRBJ2-7; no reliable D call. Deletions cut 1 base from V and 5 bases from J, with 9 bases between. Germline V lookup: CDR1 SQVTM, CDR2 ANQGSEA. The CDR3 consists of 12 residues. The CDR3 loop is CSVEGQLDEQYF. The CDR3 nucleotides read TGCAGCGTTGAAGGCCAGCTCGACGAGCAGTACTTC.

Comments on this clonotype: A read error is possible here, since a much larger clone lies one base away. V gene TRBV7-2 combines with J gene TRBJ1-1; D gene ambiguous. CDR1 is SGHTA, CDR2 FQGNSA, per germline. This CDR3 spans 11 amino acids. The V gene lost 5 bases and the J gene lost 10 bases, with 11 bases spanning the gap. In DNA, the CDR3 is TGTGCCAGCAGCGGTGGACGGGCAGCTTTCTTT. Amino acids: CASSGGRAAFF.

The V and J genes are TRBV10-3 and TRBJ2-7; 8 bases match TRBD2. Germline V CDR1 and CDR2: ENHRY, SYGVKD. The CDR3 spans 14 residues. After removal of 6 bases from V and 1 base from J, the junction contained 5 bases not matched to a gene. Here the CDR3 reads CAIRAGGRSYEQYF. The CDR3 DNA is TGTGCCATCAGAGCGGGCGGGAGGTCCTACGAGCAGTACTTC.

This clonotype was detected many times. The rearrangement links TRBV18 to TRBJ1-2; D may be TRBD1 (5 bases). The CDR3 totals 14 residues. Trimming took 6 bases from V and 4 from J, leaving 15 bases between them. Germline V gene data show CDR1 as KGHSH and CDR2 as LQKENI. Here the CDR3 reads CASSPDQGGYGYTF. CDR3 nucleotides: TGTGCCAGCTCTCCCGACCAGGGAGGCTATGGCTACACCTTC. Using reference TRBV18 and TRBJ1-2 for the parts outside the CDR3, the full variable domain is NAGVMQNPRHLVRRRGQEARLRCSPMKGHSHVYWYRQLPEEGLKFMVYLQKENIIDESGMPKERFSAEFPKEGPSILRIQQVVRGDSAAYFCASSPDQGGYGYTFGSGTRLTVV.

V and J are TRBV2 and TRBJ2-5; tentatively, D is TRBD2 (6 bases). Per germline, CDR1 SNHLY and CDR2 FYNNEI. There are 14 residues in the CDR3. Trimming shortened V by 6 bases and J by 5 bases, and 16 bases separated the two germline ends. The CDR3 here is CASRPGDRGETQYF. CDR3 in DNA: TGTGCCAGCAGACCGGGGGATCGGGGGGAGACCCAGTACTTC.

This clonotype was observed a handful of times. The chain uses TRBV29-1 and TRBJ1-1; a weak D match, TRBD1 (5 bases). Trimming cost V 3 bases and J 0 bases, with 5 bases left between them. Per germline, CDR1 SQVTM and CDR2 ANQGSEA. The CDR3 spans 12 residues. The CDR3 loop is CSVEGVNTEAFF. The CDR3 DNA follows: TGCAGCGTTGAGGGGGTGAACACTGAAGCTTTCTTT.

The rearrangement uses TRBV27 and TRBJ2-7; D is ambiguous. The germline V gene has CDR1 MNHEY and CDR2 SMNVEV (reference sequence). Trimming removed 4 bases at V and 2 bases at J, with 15 bases between. The CDR3 spans 15 residues. Here the CDR3 DNA reads TGTGCCAGCAGTTACGCCCCACCGAGAGCCTACGAGCAGTACTTC. It specifies CASSYAPPRAYEQYF.

CDR3 sequence reads: CSVEVRLAGALNTGELFF. CDR3 coding DNA: TGCAGCGTTGAAGTAAGGCTAGCGGGAGCGCTGAACACCGGGGAGCTGTTTTTT. This sequence joins TRBV29-1 and TRBJ2-2; 10 positions agree with TRBD2. This CDR3 has 18 residues. V trimming: 1 base; J trimming: 1 base; junction bases outside the gene matches: 9. CDR1 is SQVTM and CDR2 is ANQGSEA in the germline V gene.

This clonotype occurred once. The chain carries TRBV19 and TRBJ1-6; TRBD1 matches at 9 bases. This CDR3 has 14 residues. V was pared by 5 bases and J by 6 bases, with 2 bases of the junction left unmatched. Germline V gene data show CDR1 as LNHDA and CDR2 as SQIVND (reference sequence). The CDR3, as DNA: TGTGCCAGTAGTGCGGGACAGGGTAATTCACCCCTCCACTTT. Translation: CASSAGQGNSPLHF. Full variable domain (rest looked up from reference TRBV19 and TRBJ1-6): DGGITQSPKYLFRKEGQNVTLSCEQNLNHDAMYWYRQDPGQGLRLIYYSQIVNDFQKGDIAEGYSVSREKKESFPLTVTSAQKNPTAFYLCASSAGQGNSPLHFGNGTRLTVT.

This clonotype was seen many times. This chain connects TRBV12-3 or TRBV12-4 to TRBJ1-2; 7 nucleotides agree with TRBD1. The junction had 3 bases not matched to a gene; V was cut back by 5 bases and J by 0 bases. The CDR3 is 14 amino acids. The CDR3 protein is CASSLGQANYGYTF. The CDR3 region has the DNA TGTGCCAGCAGTCTTGGACAGGCTAACTATGGCTACACCTTC.

The V gene is TRBV25-1, the J gene TRBJ2-3, with 11 bases fitting TRBD2. J lost 3 bases, V lost 6 bases, and 5 bases had no gene match. The CDR3 covers 15 residues. The germline V gene encodes CDR1 MGHDK and CDR2 SYGVNS. The CDR3 DNA reads as TGTGCCAGCAGCTCCGTAGCGGGGGGGACAGATACGCAGTATTTT. Translating it yields CASSSVAGGTDTQYF. Drawing the rest from reference TRBV25-1 and TRBJ2-3, the complete variable domain is EADIYQTPRYLVIGTGKKITLECSQTMGHDKMYWYQQDPGMELHLIHYSYGVNSTEKGDLSSESTVSRIRTEHFPLTLESARPSHTSQYLCASSSVAGGTDTQYFGPGTRLTVL.

This clonotype was seen many times. This sequence joins TRBV7-2 and TRBJ1-1, with D perhaps TRBD1 (5 bases). Trimming took 2 bases from V and 2 from J, leaving 15 bases between them. Germline V CDR1 and CDR2: SGHTA, FQGNSA. The CDR3 length is 16 residues. The CDR3 DNA is TGTGCCAGCAGCTTAACGAAGACAGCAGTCAACACTGAAGCTTTCTTT. Translation: CASSLTKTAVNTEAFF.

This clonotype was recorded at least ten times. The chain joins TRBV5-1 to TRBJ1-1; D is undetermined. Between the trimmed V and J ends, which lost 1 base and 1 base, there was a span of 5 bases. Germline V lookup: CDR1 SGHRS, CDR2 YFSETQ. The CDR3 extends over 13 amino acids. The DNA of the CDR3 is TGCGCCAGCAGCTTGACAGAGAACACTGAAGCTTTCTTT. Translating gives CASSLTENTEAFF.

This clonotype was picked up many times. A much larger clone differs from this one at a single base, so this may be a read error. The chain employs TRBV20-1 and TRBJ2-3, with 14 bases matching TRBD2. The trim removed 6 bases at V and 0 bases at J, leaving 5 bases unmatched. The CDR3 loop spans 16 amino acids. Germline CDR1 DFQATT, CDR2 SNEGSKA (reference sequence). CDR3 sequence: CSAAGTSGGSTDTQYF. CDR3 sequence (DNA): TGCAGTGCCGCCGGGACTAGCGGGGGTAGCACAGATACGCAGTATTTT.

The DNA for the CDR3 is TGTGCCAGCAGCGCGGGACTAGCGGGGGAATACGAGCAGTACTTC. Its protein is CASSAGLAGEYEQYF. The chain carries TRBV6-5 and TRBJ2-7; 14 bases match TRBD2. The CDR3 consists of 15 residues. Losses at the gene ends were 6 bases for V and 4 bases for J; bases not matched to a gene: 5. Germline V gives CDR1 MNHEY, CDR2 SVGAGI.

V is TRBV20-1 and J is TRBJ2-3; 13 bases agree with TRBD2. Germline trimming cut 3 bases from V and 5 bases from J; bases unmatched to any gene: 5. In germline, CDR1 is DFQATT, CDR2 SNEGSKA (reference sequence). CDR3 length: 15 residues. The DNA for the CDR3 is TGCAGTGCTAGGTTGACTAGCGGGAGGCGAGATACGCAGTATTTT. Translated: CSARLTSGRRDTQYF.

This clonotype appeared many times. The chain employs TRBV11-2 and TRBJ2-1; 8 bases agree with TRBD2. CDR1 and CDR2 (germline): SGHAT, FQNNGV. This CDR3 comprises 17 residues. With V trimmed by 5 bases and J by 0 bases, 9 bases remained unmatched. The CDR3: CASSPGGAASSYNEQFF. CDR3 in DNA: TGTGCCAGCAGCCCGGGGGGGGCGGCCAGCTCCTACAATGAGCAGTTCTTC.

As for this clonotype: Because it lacks the conserved phenylalanine or tryptophan at the end, this CDR3 is likely a read error. The limits of the CDR3 on the DNA are not certain, so only TCRdb's listed CDR3 is given. The gene calls are TRBV11-2 and TRBJ2-7; the DNA was not used to check the table's D call, TRBD2. The CDR3 is 8 residues long, ends included. Germline CDR1 and CDR2: SGHAT and FQNNGV. The CDR3 reads CASSLTSG.

The chain employs TRBV24-1 and TRBJ2-2; TRBD1 aligns across 9 bases. CDR3 length: 16 amino acids. The germline V gene has CDR1 KGHDR and CDR2 SFDVKD. Germline trimming cut 2 bases from V and 3 bases from J; bases unmatched to any gene: 3. This chain's CDR3 is CATSDSTGGDTGELFF. In DNA, the CDR3 is TGTGCCACCAGTGATTCGACAGGGGGGGACACCGGGGAGCTGTTTTTT.

The table lists this clonotype with a few counts. The chain employs TRBV5-1 and TRBJ2-7; 7 bases fit TRBD1. V was clipped by 4 bases and J by 9 bases; unmatched bases: 10. CDR3 size: 13 residues. From germline, CDR1 is SGHRS and CDR2 YFSETQ. The CDR3 reads CASSEPTGFRQYF. CDR3 DNA sequence: TGCGCCAGCAGCGAACCGACAGGGTTCAGGCAGTACTTC.